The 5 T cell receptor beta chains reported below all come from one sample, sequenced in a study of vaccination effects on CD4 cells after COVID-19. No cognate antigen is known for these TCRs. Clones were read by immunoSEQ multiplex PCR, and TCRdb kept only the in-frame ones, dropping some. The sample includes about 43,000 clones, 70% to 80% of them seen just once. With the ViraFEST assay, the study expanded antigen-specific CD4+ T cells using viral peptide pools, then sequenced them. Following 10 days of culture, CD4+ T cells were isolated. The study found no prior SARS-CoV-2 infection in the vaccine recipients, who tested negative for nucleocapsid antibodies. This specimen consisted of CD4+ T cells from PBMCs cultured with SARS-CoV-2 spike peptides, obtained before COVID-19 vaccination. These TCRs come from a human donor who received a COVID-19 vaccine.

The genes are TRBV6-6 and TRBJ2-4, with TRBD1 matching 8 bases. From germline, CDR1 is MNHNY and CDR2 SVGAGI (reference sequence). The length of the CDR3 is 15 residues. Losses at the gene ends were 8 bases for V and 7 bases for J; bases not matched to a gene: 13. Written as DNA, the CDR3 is TGTGCCAGCCTGGATCCCAGACAGGGGTTGAACATTCAGTACTTC. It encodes CASLDPRQGLNIQYF.

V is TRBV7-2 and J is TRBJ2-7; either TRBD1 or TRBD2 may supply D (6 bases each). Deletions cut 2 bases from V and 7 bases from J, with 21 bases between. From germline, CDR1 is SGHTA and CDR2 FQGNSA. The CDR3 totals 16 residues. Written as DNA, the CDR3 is TGTGCCAGCAGCTTATCGCCGGTCTGGGGGGCGGGAGAGCAGTACGTC. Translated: CASSLSPVWGAGEQYV.

CDR3 protein: CASSQEMTGHNQPQHF. CDR3 bases: TGCGCCAGCAGCCAAGAGATGACAGGACACAATCAGCCCCAGCATTTT. The rearrangement links TRBV4-1 to TRBJ1-5; D perhaps matches TRBD1 (6 bases). The V end was cut by 0 bases, the J end by 3 bases, with 12 bases between. This CDR3 is built from 16 residues. Germline CDR1 MGHRA, CDR2 YSYEKL.

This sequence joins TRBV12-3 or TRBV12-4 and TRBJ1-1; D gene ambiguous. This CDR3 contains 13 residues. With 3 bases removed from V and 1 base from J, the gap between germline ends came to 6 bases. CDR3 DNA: TGTGCCAGCAGTTTGCGGAGGAACACTGAAGCTTTCTTT. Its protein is CASSLRRNTEAFF.

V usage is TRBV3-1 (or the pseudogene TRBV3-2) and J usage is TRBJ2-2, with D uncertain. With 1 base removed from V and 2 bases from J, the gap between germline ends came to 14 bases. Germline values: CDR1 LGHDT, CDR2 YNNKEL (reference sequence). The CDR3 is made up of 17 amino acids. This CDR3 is CASSQALRFGNTGELFF. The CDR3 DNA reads TGTGCCAGCAGCCAAGCGCTCAGATTTGGAAACACCGGGGAGCTGTTTTTT.